This TCR beta chain is from a study of blood T cell repertoires in COVID-19. Across the study: Sites in the United States, Italy and Spain provided acute and convalescent COVID-19 samples. T cells, B-cell-depleted T cells, or PBMCs supplied cDNA or gDNA.

Authors' analysis steps: Nucleated cell number was recorded as an estimate derived from reference gene primer amplification. Only in-frame clones appear in the TCRdb table, and some are missing; sequencing was by immunoSEQ multiplex PCR. That table gives V, J and clone size, and the DNA gave D and trimming. Of about 320,000 clones in the sample, about 84% were seen once. The CDR3 contains 16 residues. Germline CDR1 SGHTA, CDR2 FQGNSA. The V segment lost 1 base and the J segment 4 bases; nucleotides outside the gene matches: 8. The chain has TRBV7-2 and TRBJ2-3, with TRBD2 matching over 7 bases. The receptor comes from a woman aged 45-59 years with acute or convalescent COVID-19. Sequencing was performed on peripheral blood. CDR3 DNA: TGTGCCAGCAGCTTAGGGGCAAGGGGAGGGCCAGATACGCAGTATTTT. This gives the protein CASSLGARGGPDTQYF.